This T cell receptor (beta chain) stems from a study of blood T cell repertoires in COVID-19. On the study more broadly: The United States, Italy and Spain were the sources of the acute and convalescent COVID-19 samples.

Trimming took 2 bases from V and 1 from J; bases not matched to a gene: 4. Germline CDR1 is SGHTA and CDR2 is FQGNSA. The CDR3 runs to 15 residues. The method was immunoSEQ multiplex PCR; TCRdb's version includes in-frame clones alone and lacks a portion of them. The sample holds about 98,000 clones, about 86% seen once. This TCR derives from a man in his sixties with acute or convalescent COVID-19. Specimen: peripheral blood. J is TRBJ1-2 and V is TRBV7-2; 7 positions match TRBD1. CDR3 sequence: CASSLWGTDNYGYTF. DNA for the CDR3: TGTGCCAGCAGCTTATGGGGGACAGATAACTATGGCTACACCTTC. The full variable domain, with the rest looked up from reference TRBV7-2 and TRBJ1-2, is GAGVSQSPSNKVTEKGKDVELRCDPISGHTALYWYRQSLGQGLEFLIYFQGNSAPDKSGLPSDRFSAERTGGSVSTLTIQRTQQEDSAVYLCASSLWGTDNYGYTFGSGTRLTVV.